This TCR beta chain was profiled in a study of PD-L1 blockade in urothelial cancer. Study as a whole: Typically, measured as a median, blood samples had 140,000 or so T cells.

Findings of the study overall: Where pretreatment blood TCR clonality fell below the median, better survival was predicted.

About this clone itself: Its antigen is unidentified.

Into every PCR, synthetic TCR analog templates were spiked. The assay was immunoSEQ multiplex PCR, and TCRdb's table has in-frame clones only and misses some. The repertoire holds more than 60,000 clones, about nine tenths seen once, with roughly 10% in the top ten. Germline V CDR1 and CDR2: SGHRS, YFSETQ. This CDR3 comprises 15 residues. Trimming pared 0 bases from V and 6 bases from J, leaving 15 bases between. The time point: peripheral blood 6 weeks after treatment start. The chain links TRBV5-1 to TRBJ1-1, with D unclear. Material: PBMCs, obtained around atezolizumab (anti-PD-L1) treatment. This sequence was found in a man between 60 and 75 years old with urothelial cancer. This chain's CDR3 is CASSLGSAGWSEAFF. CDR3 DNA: TGCGCCAGCAGCTTGGGGTCCGCCGGGTGGTCTGAAGCTTTCTTT.